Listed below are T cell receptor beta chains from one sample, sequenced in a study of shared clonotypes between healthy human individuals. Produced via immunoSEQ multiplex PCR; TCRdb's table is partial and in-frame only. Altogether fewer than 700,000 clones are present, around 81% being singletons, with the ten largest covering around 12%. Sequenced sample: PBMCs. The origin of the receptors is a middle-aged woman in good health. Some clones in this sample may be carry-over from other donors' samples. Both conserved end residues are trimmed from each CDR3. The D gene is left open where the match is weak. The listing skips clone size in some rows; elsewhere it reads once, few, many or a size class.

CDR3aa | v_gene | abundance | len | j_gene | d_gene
ASSPNLGNIQY | TRBV14 | few | 11 | TRBJ2-4 | -
ASSDRVVGTEAF | TRBV2 | - | 12 | TRBJ1-1 | TRBD1
ASSTGTSGAEQY | TRBV9 | many | 12 | TRBJ2-7 | TRBD2
ASSQSTGSTSDEQF | TRBV4-1 | - | 14 | TRBJ2-1 | -
ASSHGPGRGVNIQY | TRBV4-1 | - | 14 | TRBJ2-4 | -
ASSPTGTFNQPQH | TRBV18 | - | 13 | TRBJ1-5 | -
ASSKGQGAYEQY | TRBV19 | - | 12 | TRBJ2-7 | TRBD1
ASRSQGATEAF | TRBV28 | - | 11 | TRBJ1-1 | TRBD1
ASSPGQNYGYT | TRBV7-2 | few | 11 | TRBJ1-2 | TRBD1
ATQGVGTRNQPQH | TRBV6-1 | - | 13 | TRBJ1-5 | TRBD1
ASSFSGNQPQH | TRBV7-6 | few | 11 | TRBJ1-5 | -
ASSTGRLKAGNTIY | TRBV19 | - | 14 | TRBJ1-3 | -
ASSYAGNLHTQY | TRBV6-5 | - | 12 | TRBJ2-3 | -
ASSYPNRAPEAF | TRBV6-6 | once | 12 | TRBJ1-1 | -
ASSYRQGGEKLF | TRBV28 | few | 12 | TRBJ1-4 | TRBD1
SVTGTTYGYT | TRBV29-1 | many | 10 | TRBJ1-2 | -
ASSPNNEKLF | TRBV7-2 | - | 10 | TRBJ1-4 | -
ASSPIPTGGYGYT | TRBV5-6 | many | 13 | TRBJ1-2 | TRBD1
ASSPSVGERSHEQY | TRBV9 | - | 14 | TRBJ2-7 | -
ASRLTGVTEAF | TRBV28 | - | 11 | TRBJ1-1 | -
ASSQVAGGINEQF | TRBV5-1 | - | 13 | TRBJ2-1 | TRBD2
ASSLAGLPPGELF | TRBV11-2 | - | 13 | TRBJ2-2 | TRBD2
ASSLAGYSTDTQY | TRBV5-1 | - | 13 | TRBJ2-3 | -
ASSLRTADTQY | TRBV7-6 | - | 11 | TRBJ2-3 | -
ASSQDRASRTGELF | TRBV4-1 | few | 14 | TRBJ2-2 | -
ASSRTSGSPNQETQY | TRBV28 | - | 15 | TRBJ2-5 | TRBD2
ASSPGDRDTEAF | TRBV4-2 | few | 12 | TRBJ1-1 | TRBD1
AWGNPYEQY | TRBV30 | few | 9 | TRBJ2-7 | -
ASTKRQSNEKLF | TRBV19 | - | 12 | TRBJ1-4 | -
ASSPSGTHTNYGYT | TRBV9 | - | 14 | TRBJ1-2 | -
ASTPLTNTGELF | TRBV28 | - | 12 | TRBJ2-2 | -
ATSDEGGAGANVLT | TRBV15 | - | 14 | TRBJ2-6 | -
ASSYGQGGDIQY | TRBV6-6 | few | 12 | TRBJ2-4 | -
ASSLVAGQGAYEQY | TRBV5-4 | - | 14 | TRBJ2-7 | TRBD1
ASSGAWGHEQY | TRBV6-5 | few | 11 | TRBJ2-7 | -
ASSRGHRAEYGYT | TRBV19 | few | 13 | TRBJ1-2 | TRBD1
SVGMGREADTQY | TRBV29-1 | once | 12 | TRBJ2-3 | -
ASSFRGGYYGYT | TRBV28 | - | 12 | TRBJ1-2 | TRBD1
ASSPTGARQPQH | TRBV11-1 | - | 12 | TRBJ1-5 | TRBD1
AIRDAGQDVYEQY | TRBV10-3 | - | 13 | TRBJ2-7 | TRBD1
ASKNGSYNEQF | TRBV5-1 | - | 11 | TRBJ2-1 | -
ASSTQPRVGGYT | TRBV28 | - | 12 | TRBJ1-2 | -
SVDSGTGNIQY | TRBV29-1 | - | 11 | TRBJ2-4 | TRBD1
SVNTGTSGNQETQY | TRBV29-1 | - | 14 | TRBJ2-5 | TRBD2
ASSYSLTDFGELF | TRBV6-5 | - | 13 | TRBJ2-2 | -
ASSTGQGAANYGYT | TRBV5-6 | once | 14 | TRBJ1-2 | TRBD1
ASSLGNEQF | TRBV13 | - | 9 | TRBJ2-1 | -
ASSHSSGRTRPYEQY | TRBV4-3 | few | 15 | TRBJ2-7 | TRBD2
ASKPGAGWQPQH | TRBV28 | once | 12 | TRBJ1-5 | -
ASTLTGRGTEAF | TRBV2 | many | 12 | TRBJ1-1 | TRBD1
ASSLGSNTEAF | TRBV7-7 | - | 11 | TRBJ1-1 | -
ASSTPAGELF | TRBV2 | - | 10 | TRBJ2-2 | -
ASSAYRGNEQF | TRBV9 | - | 11 | TRBJ2-1 | TRBD1
ASSPPSRRGTTSPHEQF | TRBV14 | once | 17 | TRBJ2-1 | -
ASSGRISTDTQY | TRBV11-2 | - | 12 | TRBJ2-3 | -